The TCR beta chain under discussion was sequenced for a study of T-cell memory formation after mild COVID-19. Overall study: Largely donor-specific TCR clusters were found. Study conclusions and caveats: Day 15 to 85 contracting clones showed balanced CD4/CD8; day 15 to 37 expanders favored CD4+.

CDR3 length equals 13 residues. Germline lookup yields CDR1 MNHEY and CDR2 SVGAGI. V was shortened by 4 bases and J by 8 bases, with 14 bases between the two germline ends. Employing constant-segment primers, 5'RACE generated TCR alpha and TCR beta cDNA libraries bearing sample barcodes and UMIs. TCRdb reprocessed the 5' RACE reads via MiXCR and lists one record per CDR3 protein. Counted here are approximately 210,000 distinct CDR3 sequences, roughly a tenth occurring once; the ten biggest clones make up just over 3%. This clonotype was observed a handful of times. The antigen is not known. This TCR derives from a man in his late teens or twenties who had mild COVID-19 (a few samples of this study predate the infection). Cell type and time point are not known. Sequenced input: PBMCs or a T cell subset sorted from them (not recorded which). The V and J genes are TRBV6-5 and TRBJ1-2; D ambiguous. This CDR3 reads CASSSSGPRGYTF. CDR3 bases: TGTGCCAGCAGTTCCTCCGGGCCACGGGGCTACACCTTC.